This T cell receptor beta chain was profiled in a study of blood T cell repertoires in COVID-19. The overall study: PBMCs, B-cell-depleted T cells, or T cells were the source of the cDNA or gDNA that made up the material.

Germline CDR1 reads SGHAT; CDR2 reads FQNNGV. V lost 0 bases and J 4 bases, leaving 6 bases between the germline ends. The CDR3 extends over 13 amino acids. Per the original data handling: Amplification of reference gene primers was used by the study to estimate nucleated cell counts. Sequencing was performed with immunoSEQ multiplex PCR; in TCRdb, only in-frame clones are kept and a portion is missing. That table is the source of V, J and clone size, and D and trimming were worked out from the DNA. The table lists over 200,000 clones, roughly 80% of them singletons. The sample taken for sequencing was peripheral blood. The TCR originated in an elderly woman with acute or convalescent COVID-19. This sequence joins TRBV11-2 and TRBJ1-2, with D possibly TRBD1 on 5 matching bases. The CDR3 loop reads CASSLEGGYGYTF. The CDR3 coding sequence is TGTGCCAGCAGCTTAGAGGGGGGCTATGGCTACACCTTC.